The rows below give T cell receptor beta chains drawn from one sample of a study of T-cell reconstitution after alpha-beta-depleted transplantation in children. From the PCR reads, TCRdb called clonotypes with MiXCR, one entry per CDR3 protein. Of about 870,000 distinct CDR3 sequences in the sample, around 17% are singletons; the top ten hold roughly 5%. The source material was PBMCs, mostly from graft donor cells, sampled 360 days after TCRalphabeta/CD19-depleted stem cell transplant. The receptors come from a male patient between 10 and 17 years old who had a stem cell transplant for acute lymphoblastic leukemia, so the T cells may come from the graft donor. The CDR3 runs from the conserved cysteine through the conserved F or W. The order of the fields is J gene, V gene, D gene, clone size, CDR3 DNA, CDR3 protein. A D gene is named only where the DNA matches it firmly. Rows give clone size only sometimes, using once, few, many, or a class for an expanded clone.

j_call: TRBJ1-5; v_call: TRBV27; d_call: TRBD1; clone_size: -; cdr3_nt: TGTGCCAGCAGTTTGTGGACAGGGGGCAATCAGCCCCAGCATTTT; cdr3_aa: CASSLWTGGNQPQHF
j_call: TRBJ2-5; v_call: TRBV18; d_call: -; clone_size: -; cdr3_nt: TGTGCCAGCTCCCCAACCGCGGGGGCTGCAGAGACCCAGTACTTC; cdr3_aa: CASSPTAGAAETQYF
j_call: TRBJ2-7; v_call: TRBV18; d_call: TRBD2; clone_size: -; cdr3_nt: TGTGCCAGCTCACCACCGGTTAGCGGGCGCCCCTACGAGCAGTACTTC; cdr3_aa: CASSPPVSGRPYEQYF
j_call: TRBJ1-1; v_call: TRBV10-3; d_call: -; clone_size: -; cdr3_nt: TGTGCCATCAGTGAGGGACAGATCTTGGGCACTGAAGCTTTCTTT; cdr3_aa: CAISEGQILGTEAFF
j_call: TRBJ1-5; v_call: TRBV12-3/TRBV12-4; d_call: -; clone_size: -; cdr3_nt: TGTGCCAGCAGCCCCGGACCCTATCAGCCCCAGCATTTT; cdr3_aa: CASSPGPYQPQHF
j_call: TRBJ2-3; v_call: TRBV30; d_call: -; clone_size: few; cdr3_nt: TGTGCCTGGAGTTACCAGGCCACAGATACGCAGTATTTT; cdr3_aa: CAWSYQATDTQYF
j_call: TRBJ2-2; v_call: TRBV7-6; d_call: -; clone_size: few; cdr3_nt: TGTGCCAGCAGCTCACAGGGCTCCGGGGAGCTGTTTTTT; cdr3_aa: CASSSQGSGELFF
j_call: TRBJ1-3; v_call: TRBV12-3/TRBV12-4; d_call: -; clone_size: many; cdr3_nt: TGTGCCAGCAGTCCGGGGGCTTTCTCTGGAAACACCATATATTTT; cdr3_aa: CASSPGAFSGNTIYF
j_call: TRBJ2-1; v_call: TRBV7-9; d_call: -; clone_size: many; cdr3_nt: TGTGCCAGCAGCCCCAATTGGGGGCGGGAGATGAATGAGCAGTTCTTC; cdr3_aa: CASSPNWGREMNEQFF
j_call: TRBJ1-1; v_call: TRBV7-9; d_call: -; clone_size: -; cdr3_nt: TGTGCCAGCAGCTTAGTCCCAGACACAGATGAAGCTTTCTTT; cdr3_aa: CASSLVPDTDEAFF
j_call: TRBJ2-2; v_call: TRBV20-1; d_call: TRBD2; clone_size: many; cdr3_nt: TGCAGTGCTTTTAGACTAGCGGGAGGCGAACCCGGGGAGCTGTTTTTT; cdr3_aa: CSAFRLAGGEPGELFF
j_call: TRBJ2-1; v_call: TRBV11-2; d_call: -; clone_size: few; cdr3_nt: TGTGCCAGCAGCTGGACTATTTCCTACAATGAGCAGTTCTTC; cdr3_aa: CASSWTISYNEQFF
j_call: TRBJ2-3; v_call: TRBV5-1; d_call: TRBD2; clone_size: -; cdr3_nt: TGCGCCAGCAGCGCCGGAGGGACTAGCGGGACAGATACGCAGTATTTT; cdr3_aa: CASSAGGTSGTDTQYF
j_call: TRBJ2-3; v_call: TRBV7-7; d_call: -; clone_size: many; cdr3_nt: TGTGCCAGCAGCTGGGGAAGGGAGGATACGCAGTATTTT; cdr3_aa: CASSWGREDTQYF
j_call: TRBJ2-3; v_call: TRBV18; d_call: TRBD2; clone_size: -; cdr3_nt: TGTGCCAGCTCACGGACTAGCGGGACGTACACAGATACGCAGTATTTT; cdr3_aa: CASSRTSGTYTDTQYF
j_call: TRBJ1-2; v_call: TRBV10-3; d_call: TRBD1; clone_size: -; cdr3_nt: TGTGCCATCAGTGAGTCGGGACAGGCTCTCTATGGCTACACCTTC; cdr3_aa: CAISESGQALYGYTF
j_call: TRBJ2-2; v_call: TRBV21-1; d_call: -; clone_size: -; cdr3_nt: TGTGCCAGCAGCAAAGTGGGCCTAGGGTACACCGGGGAGCTGTTTTTT; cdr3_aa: CASSKVGLGYTGELFF
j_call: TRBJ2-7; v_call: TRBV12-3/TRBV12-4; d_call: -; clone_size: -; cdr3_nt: TGTGCCAGCAGTCGGAGGCAGTTTAGGCAGCCCTACGAGCAGTACTTC; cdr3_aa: CASSRRQFRQPYEQYF
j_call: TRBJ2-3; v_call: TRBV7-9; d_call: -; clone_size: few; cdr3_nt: TGTGCCAGCTTCAGCTCTAGCAAAGCAGATACGCAGTATTTT; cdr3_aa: CASFSSSKADTQYF
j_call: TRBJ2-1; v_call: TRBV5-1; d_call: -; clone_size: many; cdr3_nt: TGCGCCAGCAGCTTGAAGCGGAGCTCCTACAATGAGCAGTTCTTC; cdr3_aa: CASSLKRSSYNEQFF
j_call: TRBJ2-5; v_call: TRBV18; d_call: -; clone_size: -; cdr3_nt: TGTGCCAGCTCACCCCTCCGGAGCGGACAAGAGACCCAGTACTTC; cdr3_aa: CASSPLRSGQETQYF